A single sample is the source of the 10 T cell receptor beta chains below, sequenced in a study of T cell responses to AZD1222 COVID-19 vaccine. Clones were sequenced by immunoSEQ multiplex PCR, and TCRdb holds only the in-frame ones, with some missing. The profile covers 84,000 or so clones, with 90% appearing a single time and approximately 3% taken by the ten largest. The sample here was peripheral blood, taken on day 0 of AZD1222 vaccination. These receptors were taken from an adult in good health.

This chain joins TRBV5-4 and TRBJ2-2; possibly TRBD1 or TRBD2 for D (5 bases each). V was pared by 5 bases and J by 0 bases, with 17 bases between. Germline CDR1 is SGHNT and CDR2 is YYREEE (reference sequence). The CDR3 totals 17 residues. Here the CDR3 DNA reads TGTGCCAGCAGATTCGCTCTGGGACGGACGAACACCGGGGAGCTGTTTTTT. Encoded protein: CASRFALGRTNTGELFF.

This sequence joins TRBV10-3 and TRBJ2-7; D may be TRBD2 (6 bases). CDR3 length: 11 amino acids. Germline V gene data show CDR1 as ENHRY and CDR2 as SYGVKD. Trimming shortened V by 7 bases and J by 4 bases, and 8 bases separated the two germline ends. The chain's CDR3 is CAIKEGYEQYF. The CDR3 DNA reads TGTGCCATCAAGGAGGGTTACGAGCAGTACTTC.

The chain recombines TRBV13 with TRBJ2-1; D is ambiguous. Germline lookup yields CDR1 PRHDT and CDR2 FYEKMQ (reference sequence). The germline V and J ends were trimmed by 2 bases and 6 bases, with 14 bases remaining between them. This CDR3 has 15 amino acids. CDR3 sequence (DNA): TGTGCCAGCAGCTTAAGCAAGGGTCGATTCAATGAGCAGTTCTTC. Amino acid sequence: CASSLSKGRFNEQFF.

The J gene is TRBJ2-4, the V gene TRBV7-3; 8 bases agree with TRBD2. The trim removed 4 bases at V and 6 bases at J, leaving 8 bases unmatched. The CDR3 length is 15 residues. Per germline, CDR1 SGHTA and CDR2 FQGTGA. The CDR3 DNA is TGTGCCAGCAGCTCCCGGGGGGGACACGGAAACATTCAGTACTTC. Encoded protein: CASSSRGGHGNIQYF. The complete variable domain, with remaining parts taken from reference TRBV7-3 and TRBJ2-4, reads GAGVSQTPSNKVTEKGKYVELRCDPISGHTALYWYRQSLGQGPEFLIYFQGTGAADDSGLPNDRFFAVRPEGSVSTLKIQRTERGDSAVYLCASSSRGGHGNIQYFGAGTRLSVL.

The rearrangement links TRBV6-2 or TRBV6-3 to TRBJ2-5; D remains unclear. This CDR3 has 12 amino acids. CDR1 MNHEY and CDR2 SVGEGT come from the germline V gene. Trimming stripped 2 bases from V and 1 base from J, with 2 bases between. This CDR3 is CASSYTQETQYF. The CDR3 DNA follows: TGTGCCAGCAGTTACACCCAAGAGACCCAGTACTTC.

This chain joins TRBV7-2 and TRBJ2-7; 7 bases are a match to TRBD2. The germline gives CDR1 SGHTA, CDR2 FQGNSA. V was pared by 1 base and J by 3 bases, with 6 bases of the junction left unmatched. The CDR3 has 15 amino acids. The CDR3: CASSLGPGRDYEQYF. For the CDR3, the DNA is TGTGCCAGCAGCTTAGGGCCAGGGAGGGACTACGAGCAGTACTTC.

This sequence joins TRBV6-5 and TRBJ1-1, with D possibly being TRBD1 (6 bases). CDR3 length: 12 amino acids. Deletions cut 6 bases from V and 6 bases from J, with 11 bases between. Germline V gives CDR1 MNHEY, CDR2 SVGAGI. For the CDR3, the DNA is TGTGCCAGCAGCCTCGGGGGCGCTGAAGCTTTCTTT. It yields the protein CASSLGGAEAFF.

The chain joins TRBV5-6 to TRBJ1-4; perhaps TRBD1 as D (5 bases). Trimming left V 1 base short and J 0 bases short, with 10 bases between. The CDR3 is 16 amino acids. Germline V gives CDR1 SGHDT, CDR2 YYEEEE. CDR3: CASSLLGTATNEKLFF. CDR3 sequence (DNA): TGTGCCAGCAGCTTGCTTGGGACTGCAACTAATGAAAAACTGTTTTTT.

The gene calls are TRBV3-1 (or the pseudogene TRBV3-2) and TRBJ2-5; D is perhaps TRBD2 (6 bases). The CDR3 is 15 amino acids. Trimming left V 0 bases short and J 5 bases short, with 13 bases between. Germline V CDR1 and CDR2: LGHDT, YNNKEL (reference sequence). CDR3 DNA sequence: TGTGCCAGCAGCCAAGAGTGGCGGGACGGGGAGACCCAGTACTTC. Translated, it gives CASSQEWRDGETQYF.

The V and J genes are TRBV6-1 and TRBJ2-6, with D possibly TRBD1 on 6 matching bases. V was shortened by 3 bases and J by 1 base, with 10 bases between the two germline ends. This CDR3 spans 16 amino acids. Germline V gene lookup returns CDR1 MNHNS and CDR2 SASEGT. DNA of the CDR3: TGTGCCAGCAGTGAGACCAGGGGATCTGGGGCCAACGTCCTGACTTTC. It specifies CASSETRGSGANVLTF.